This T cell receptor beta chain was sequenced in a study of post-analysis software for immune sequencing data. Overall study findings and caveats: Multiple sclerosis was associated with a significant reduction in normalized Chao1 diversity relative to controls. Compared with controls, patients had more of 4 or 5 TRBV segments, including TRBV5-6, TRBV5-1 and TRBV20-1.

Researchers reported that TCR beta cDNA libraries carried unique molecular identifiers. Input of roughly 0.95 to 10 million T cells yielded 550,000 or so cDNA molecules. TCRdb re-derived calls from the PCR reads in MiXCR, one entry per CDR3 protein. The repertoire holds 700,000 to 900,000 distinct CDR3 sequences, with 40% to 55% as singletons. The germline V gene encodes CDR1 DFQATT and CDR2 SNEGSKA (reference sequence). This CDR3 is 18 amino acids long. The ends were cut back, 0 bases at V and 3 bases at J, with 21 bases in the middle. Comment on this clonotype: Its antigen remains unidentified.

The source material was blood. This receptor was obtained from a girl aged 10 to 17 with multiple sclerosis. The chain couples TRBV20-1 to TRBJ2-1, with D perhaps matching TRBD2 (7 bases). The CDR3 nucleotides are TGCAGTGCTAGAGAGGGGCAGGGGTGGTCTAGCGGCTACAATGAGCAGTTCTTC. Protein: CSAREGQGWSSGYNEQFF.